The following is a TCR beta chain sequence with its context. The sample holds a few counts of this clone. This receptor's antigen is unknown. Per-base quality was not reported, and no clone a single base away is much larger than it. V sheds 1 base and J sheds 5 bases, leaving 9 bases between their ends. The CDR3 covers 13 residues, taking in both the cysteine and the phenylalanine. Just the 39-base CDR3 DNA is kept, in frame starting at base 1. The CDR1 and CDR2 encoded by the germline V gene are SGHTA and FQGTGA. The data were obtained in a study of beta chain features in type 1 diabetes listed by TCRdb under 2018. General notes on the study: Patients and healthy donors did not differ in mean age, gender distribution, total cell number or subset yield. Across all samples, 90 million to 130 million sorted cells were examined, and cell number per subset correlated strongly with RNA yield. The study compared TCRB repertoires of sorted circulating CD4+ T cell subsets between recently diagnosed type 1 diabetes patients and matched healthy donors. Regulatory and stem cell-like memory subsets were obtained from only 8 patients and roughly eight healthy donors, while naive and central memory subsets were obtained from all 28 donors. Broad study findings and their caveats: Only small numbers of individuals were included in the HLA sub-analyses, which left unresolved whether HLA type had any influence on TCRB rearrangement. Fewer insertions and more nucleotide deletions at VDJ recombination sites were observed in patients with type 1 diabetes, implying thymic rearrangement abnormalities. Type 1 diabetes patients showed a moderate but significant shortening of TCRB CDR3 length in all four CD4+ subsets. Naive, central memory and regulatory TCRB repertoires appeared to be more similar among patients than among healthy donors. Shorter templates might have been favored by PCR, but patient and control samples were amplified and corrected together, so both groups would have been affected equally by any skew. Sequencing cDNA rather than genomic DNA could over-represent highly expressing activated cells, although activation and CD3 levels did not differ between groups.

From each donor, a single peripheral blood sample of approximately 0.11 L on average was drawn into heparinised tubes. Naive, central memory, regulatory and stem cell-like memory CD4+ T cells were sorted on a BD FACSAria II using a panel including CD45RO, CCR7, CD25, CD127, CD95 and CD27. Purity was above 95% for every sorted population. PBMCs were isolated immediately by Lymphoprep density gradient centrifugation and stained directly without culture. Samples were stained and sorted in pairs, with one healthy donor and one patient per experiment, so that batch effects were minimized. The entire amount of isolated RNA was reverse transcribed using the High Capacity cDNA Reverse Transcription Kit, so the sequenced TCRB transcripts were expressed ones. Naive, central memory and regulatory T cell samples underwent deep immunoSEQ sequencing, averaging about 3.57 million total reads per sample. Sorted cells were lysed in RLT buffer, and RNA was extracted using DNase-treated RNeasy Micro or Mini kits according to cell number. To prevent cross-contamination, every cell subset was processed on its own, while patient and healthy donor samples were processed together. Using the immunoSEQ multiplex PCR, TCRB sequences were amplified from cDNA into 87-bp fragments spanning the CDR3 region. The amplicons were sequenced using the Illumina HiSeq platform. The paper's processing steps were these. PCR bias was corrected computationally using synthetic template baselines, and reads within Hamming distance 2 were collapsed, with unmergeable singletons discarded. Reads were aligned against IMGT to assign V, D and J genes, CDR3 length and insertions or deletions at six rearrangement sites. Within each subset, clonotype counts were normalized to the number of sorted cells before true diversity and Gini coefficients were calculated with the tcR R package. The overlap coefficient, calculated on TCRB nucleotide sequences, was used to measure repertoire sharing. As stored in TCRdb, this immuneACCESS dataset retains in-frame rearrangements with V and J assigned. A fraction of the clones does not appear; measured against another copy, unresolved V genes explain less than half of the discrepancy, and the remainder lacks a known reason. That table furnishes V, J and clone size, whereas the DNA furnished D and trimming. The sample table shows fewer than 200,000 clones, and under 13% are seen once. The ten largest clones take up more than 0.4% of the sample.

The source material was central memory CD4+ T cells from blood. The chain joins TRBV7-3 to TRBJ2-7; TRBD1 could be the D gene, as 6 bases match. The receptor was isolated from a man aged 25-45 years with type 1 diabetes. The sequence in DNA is TGTGCCAGCAGCTTAAGACAGGATAACGAGCAGTACTTC. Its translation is CASSLRQDNEQYF.